This T cell receptor beta chain was sequenced in a study of cytomegalovirus exposure and HLA in healthy donors listed by TCRdb under 2017. Background on the whole study: An earlier analysis of approximately 640 of the donors reported 250 to 350 Gb of sequence data and some 100 million unique TCR beta sequences from 150 million to 200 million T cells. An early release covering just under 650 HLA-typed donors comprised about 300 gigabases of sequencing data and tens of millions of unique TCR sequences. The genetic ancestry cluster associated with self-reported Caucasian donors included around 76% of the roughly 390 genotyped donors. The study was designed to test whether signatures of past pathogen exposure could be identified by cataloging public T cell receptors. Using immunosequencing, the study profiled T cell repertoires from 500 to 800 subjects and related those repertoires to cytomegalovirus serostatus. Along with the roughly 700-subject first cohort, a separate validation cohort of over a hundred different subjects was used. The study combined high-throughput TCR immunosequencing, statistical association of individual TCRs with disease status, and machine learning to predict cytomegalovirus infection status. In a later analysis, previously published TCR beta repertoires from 500 to 750 donors were re-analyzed and high-resolution HLA genotyping was added so that TCR occurrence patterns could be studied. Rather than drawing on any new phenotypic data, the later analysis identified candidate immune exposures from TCR beta sequences and the way those sequences occurred across donors. An earlier analysis of some 500 of the donors used high-throughput TCR beta sequencing to judge whether each TCR beta V gene segment behaved as functional or pseudogenic. Donor age, sex, ethnicity and CMV serostatus were compiled together with the repertoire data. In a later genetic analysis, genome-wide SNP genotypes for about 55% of the roughly 700 donors were used, and that subset was treated as a discovery cohort. Every repertoire in the discovery cohort had been generated on one and the same sequencing platform. HLA typing covered class I and class II loci at four-digit resolution. The number of typed donors differed by locus: 629-630 for A, B, C, DRB1 and DQB1; 522 for DQA1; fewer than 610 for DPA1; and approximately 450 for DPB1. Four to six DR-DQ haplotypes were handled as single units for association and clustering, since linkage in the cohort was strong. Among some 410 genotyped donors of the cohort, an average of approximately 240,000 unique TCR beta nucleotide sequences were sequenced per donor, roughly 18% of them non-productive.

The cohort consisted of fewer than 700 healthy bone marrow donors. All cohort members were sampled while nominally healthy, although unrecorded immune exposures were likely present. The donor was CMV seropositive and was included in the group of approximately 310 seropositive cohort members. Every donor gave a peripheral blood sample, and the peripheral blood mononuclear cells from that sample were used for TCR beta sequencing. Genomic DNA extraction from the blood cell samples was performed with the Qiagen DNeasy Blood Extraction Kit. Paper-wide results and their limitations: According to the authors, the approach could potentially be generalized to other disease states and immunological phenotypes. The classifier was reported to diagnose cytomegalovirus status with high specificity and sensitivity in both the original cohort and the validation cohort. In a later analysis, HLA-associated TCR beta chains showed more clonal expansion and lower generation probabilities than non-associated chains that were equally common. In a later analysis, most CMV-associated TCR beta chains were found to appear HLA-restricted, with HLA associations seemingly driven largely by CMV exposure. Only TCR beta chains were sequenced in this cohort, and the absence of alpha or paired-chain data limited detectable features. A later genetic analysis reported fewer N-insertions in productive TCRs among donors in an Asian-associated ancestry cluster than the roughly 700-donor mean. The 87-base-pair reads could not distinguish some IMGT-functional V segments, including TRBV6-2 and TRBV6-3, so those segments were excluded. Several of the top co-occurrence clusters appeared to be linked to parvovirus B19, influenza, CMV and Epstein-Barr virus, according to a later analysis. Sequencing depth was assumed to be roughly uniform across donors in the presence/absence analyses, though that assumption may not hold. In a later analysis, TCR association rates were found to vary across HLA loci, with the most associated TCRs seen for DRB1 alleles and the fewest for HLA-C alleles. A total of 150 to 200 TCR beta chains were listed by the study as associated with cytomegalovirus. Because counts were too low, fewer than 20 rarely observed V segments, including chromosome 9 orphons, were excluded from the earlier analysis of 587 of the donors. A cluster of highly shared sequence variants was judged likely to be a technical artifact of the sequencing pipeline. Most TCR sequences were seen in very few donors, while some public TCRs were found in many individuals. A few of the identified cytomegalovirus-associated TCR beta chains were confirmed in vitro to be specific for cytomegalovirus antigens. A further reported finding was that TCR beta sequences accurately predicted the HLA-A and HLA-B alleles for most subjects in the first cohort. Linkage disequilibrium might explain the correlated functional status among segregating V segments, but an unknown experimental factor could not be excluded. Assigning TCR associations to individual alleles was difficult when HLA alleles, especially DR and DQ, strongly co-occurred. An association between a missense DCLRE1C variant and V-gene and J-gene trimming of TCR beta chains was found in a later genetic analysis and replicated in an independent cohort. At a false discovery rate of 0.05, a later analysis linked around 17,000 TCR beta sequences to specific HLA alleles. An earlier analysis of approximately 600 of the donors showed that most TCR beta V segments appeared in productive rearrangements either about 87% or about 30% of the time, which broadly matched IMGT annotations. Immune exposure information for the cohort was limited to CMV serostatus. Because HLA typing was unavailable for some donors at each locus, only the typed subset was used in association tests.

Library creation used the immunoSEQ multiplex PCR assay. A mixture of 60 forward primers for TCR Vbeta segments and 13 reverse primers for TCR Jbeta segments was used in the multiplex PCR. The CDR3 region of rearranged TCR beta genes was amplified from genomic DNA by a multiplex PCR assay. The Illumina HiSeq System was used to sequence the amplified TCR beta libraries as 87-base-pair reads. The published analysis was carried out like this. In a later analysis, tens of millions of unique TCR beta chains were counted across the roughly 610 repertoires, and around 10 million of these chains were shared by at least two donors. A nearest-neighbor algorithm error-corrected the raw reads and collapsed the reads into unique sequences, merging closely related sequences to remove PCR and sequencing errors. CDR3 sequences were aligned to IMGT reference sequences to assign V, D and J gene segments. For a sequence to be retained, at least a six-nucleotide match to both a V gene segment and a J gene segment was required. A rearrangement counted as productive if the CDR3 had no stop codons and remained in frame with V and J, and every other rearrangement counted as non-productive. Following IMGT convention, CDR3 was defined as the stretch from the second conserved V-encoded cysteine to the conserved J-encoded phenylalanine. The earlier analysis of some 550 of the donors excluded any sequence lacking an unambiguous match to a single V gene segment. In an earlier analysis of approximately 560 of the donors, a V segment was called functional when productive rearrangements were above 56.7%, and segregating when the standard deviation between donors exceeded 5%. A statistical classification framework was built to diagnose cytomegalovirus status from the catalog of TCR beta chain sequences. A later analysis assigned V and J genes by comparing TCR nucleotide sequences with IMGT/GENE-DB human TR gene sequences. In a later analysis, CDR3 sequences and most-parsimonious VDJ recombination scenarios were assigned using the TCRdist pipeline. In a later analysis, every TCR beta chain was defined by the combination of its CDR3 amino acid sequence and its V-gene family, and reads without a unique V-gene family were dropped. A later analysis removed several hundred highly shared, low-generation-probability nucleotide sequences to deal with suspected cross-contamination and a sequencing artifact. A later analysis calculated a clonal expansion index for each public chain from normalized within-repertoire ranks of inferred template counts. Generation probabilities in a later analysis came from a VDJ recombination model fitted to out-of-frame rearrangements, and those results were checked against IGoR. A later analysis scored TCR-TCR, TCR-HLA and TCR-CMV co-occurrence with hypergeometric tests, applying a repertoire-size bias correction to TCR pairs. To estimate false discovery rates, a later analysis permuted the HLA or CMV assignments 20 times. In a later analysis, co-occurring TCRs were grouped using DBSCAN, and TCRdist sequence similarity was added for clustering within HLA-allele-positive subsets. Repertoires with fewer than 30,000 or more than 120,000 public chains, plus five repertoires with anomalous nucleotide sharing, were excluded from co-occurrence clustering. TCRdb carries this immuneACCESS record with in-frame sequences only. Its versions omit some clonotypes, under half of them owing to an unresolved V gene in the studies checked, with the rest unexplained. That table gives V, J and clone size, and the DNA gave D and trimming. The sample has fewer than 200,000 clones on record, nearly 80% of them singletons. The ten largest clones represent about 0.91% of the sample.

Its CDR3 holds 15 amino acids, cysteine through phenylalanine. Of all the DNA, just the CDR3 is kept, 45 bases in frame from base 1. Trimming removed 8 bases from V and 0 bases from J; the gene matches leave 7 bases unexplained. The germline V gene gives CDR1 as SGHAT and CDR2 as FQNNGV. Turning to this clone: Its recognized antigen is unknown. No quality values exist for individual bases; no much larger clone is one base distant.

The sequence is built from TRBV11-2 and TRBJ2-1, and 7 bases in between align with TRBD2. Material: PBMCs. The source of this sequence is a woman between 50 and 59 years old in good health and CMV-seropositive. At the DNA level, the sequence is TGTGCCAGCGCCAGCGGGACGCCCTCCTACAATGAGCAGTTCTTC. This gives the protein CASASGTPSYNEQFF.